The rows below give T cell receptor beta chains drawn from one sample of a study of long-term antiretroviral therapy in people with HIV. Sequencing was performed with immunoSEQ multiplex PCR; in TCRdb, only in-frame clones are kept and a portion is missing. The sample carries tens of thousands of clones, more than 85% recorded once. Sequenced here: unsorted PBMCs, sampled 5.3 years after starting antiretroviral therapy. The origin of the receptors is a man aged 45 to 65 with HIV. Each CDR3 is given with its conserved first and last residue. The D gene is left open where the match is weak. Size values are once, few and many counts, or a class for expanded clones, and some rows have none.

size: -
J: TRBJ2-3
D: -
V: TRBV9
CDR3: CASSVAGADTQYF
DNA: TGTGCCAGCAGCGTAGCGGGGGCAGATACGCAGTATTTT

size: -
J: TRBJ2-2
D: TRBD2
V: TRBV10-2
CDR3: CASRPPGLAGSTGELFF
DNA: TGCGCCAGCAGACCCCCGGGACTAGCGGGGAGCACCGGGGAGCTGTTTTTT

size: -
J: TRBJ1-6
D: TRBD1
V: TRBV6-5
CDR3: CASSPGQENSPLHF
DNA: TGTGCCAGCAGTCCCGGACAGGAAAATTCACCCCTCCACTTT

size: -
J: TRBJ2-7
D: -
V: TRBV28
CDR3: CASSLAGERFYEQYF
DNA: TGTGCCAGCAGTTTAGCCGGGGAAAGGTTCTACGAGCAGTACTTC

size: -
J: TRBJ2-2
D: -
V: TRBV10-2
CDR3: CASRTSRGSNTGELFF
DNA: TGCGCCAGCAGAACTAGCAGGGGCTCGAACACCGGGGAGCTGTTTTTT

size: -
J: TRBJ2-7
D: -
V: TRBV7-6
CDR3: CASSLASGEQYF
DNA: TGTGCCAGCAGCTTAGCGAGTGGGGAGCAGTACTTC

size: -
J: TRBJ1-4
D: -
V: TRBV6-4
CDR3: CASFGRATNEKLFF
DNA: TGTGCCAGCTTCGGCCGAGCAACTAATGAAAAACTGTTTTTT

size: -
J: TRBJ1-2
D: -
V: TRBV9
CDR3: CASSQIYGYTF
DNA: TGTGCCAGCAGCCAAATCTATGGCTACACCTTC

size: -
J: TRBJ2-2
D: -
V: TRBV5-1
CDR3: CASSLEGNTGELFF
DNA: TGCGCCAGCAGCTTGGAGGGAAACACCGGGGAGCTGTTTTTT

size: -
J: TRBJ2-1
D: TRBD1
V: TRBV10-1
CDR3: CASSESRGQDEQFF
DNA: TGCGCCAGCAGTGAGTCAAGGGGGCAGGATGAGCAGTTCTTC

size: -
J: TRBJ1-4
D: -
V: TRBV9
CDR3: CASSVSDSNEKLFF
DNA: TGTGCCAGCAGCGTATCGGACAGTAATGAAAAACTGTTTTTT

size: -
J: TRBJ2-7
D: -
V: TRBV4-1
CDR3: CASSQVQTGGRGEQYF
DNA: TGCGCCAGCAGCCAAGTTCAGACGGGGGGCCGAGGCGAGCAGTACTTC

size: -
J: TRBJ2-7
D: -
V: TRBV30
CDR3: CAWSRDTYEQYF
DNA: TGTGCCTGGAGTCGGGATACCTACGAGCAGTACTTC

size: once
J: TRBJ2-5
D: -
V: TRBV30
CDR3: CAWSAGLLQETQYF
DNA: TGTGCCTGGAGTGCGGGTCTCCTTCAAGAGACCCAGTACTTC

size: -
J: TRBJ2-7
D: -
V: TRBV28
CDR3: CASSLRQVYYEQYF
DNA: TGTGCCAGCAGTTTGCGACAGGTATACTACGAGCAGTACTTC

size: -
J: TRBJ2-1
D: -
V: TRBV2
CDR3: CASSEEEYNEQFF
DNA: TGTGCCAGCAGTGAAGAGGAATACAATGAGCAGTTCTTC

size: once
J: TRBJ1-1
D: -
V: TRBV11-2
CDR3: CASSLALYTEAFF
DNA: TGTGCCAGCAGCTTAGCACTCTACACTGAAGCTTTCTTT

size: -
J: TRBJ2-2
D: -
V: TRBV9
CDR3: CASGGGGRELFF
DNA: TGTGCCAGCGGAGGGGGTGGGCGGGAGCTGTTTTTT

size: -
J: TRBJ1-2
D: TRBD1
V: TRBV5-1
CDR3: CASSDDRDSNGYTF
DNA: TGCGCCAGCAGCGACGACAGGGACTCTAATGGCTACACCTTC

size: -
J: TRBJ1-6
D: -
V: TRBV30
CDR3: CAWTEGSLSPLHF
DNA: TGTGCCTGGACGGAGGGCTCCCTTTCACCCCTCCACTTT

size: once
J: TRBJ2-2
D: -
V: TRBV19
CDR3: CASIKQGGPTTGELFF
DNA: TGTGCCAGTATCAAGCAGGGGGGGCCGACCACCGGGGAGCTGTTTTTT

size: -
J: TRBJ2-3
D: TRBD2
V: TRBV30
CDR3: CAWSVLAGGSTDTQYF
DNA: TGTGCCTGGAGTGTACTGGCGGGGGGGAGCACAGATACGCAGTATTTT

size: -
J: TRBJ2-7
D: -
V: TRBV5-6
CDR3: CASSLAAGGWAYEQYF
DNA: TGTGCCAGCAGCTTGGCCGCGGGCGGGTGGGCCTACGAGCAGTACTTC

size: -
J: TRBJ1-1
D: -
V: TRBV6-5
CDR3: CASSYSRGGTEAFF
DNA: TGTGCCAGCAGTTACTCTAGGGGGGGCACTGAAGCTTTCTTT

size: once
J: TRBJ2-3
D: TRBD2
V: TRBV7-2
CDR3: CASSPRHGAGSTDTQYF
DNA: TGTGCCAGCAGCCCCCGCCACGGAGCGGGGAGCACAGATACGCAGTATTTT

size: -
J: TRBJ1-1
D: -
V: TRBV5-6
CDR3: CASSFSRGLRTEAFF
DNA: TGTGCCAGCAGCTTTTCACGGGGGTTGAGAACTGAAGCTTTCTTT

size: -
J: TRBJ2-2
D: -
V: TRBV11-2
CDR3: CASSLEYSTGELFF
DNA: TGTGCCAGCAGCTTAGAATACAGCACCGGGGAGCTGTTTTTT

size: -
J: TRBJ1-2
D: -
V: TRBV5-1
CDR3: CASSLESVENYGYTF
DNA: TGCGCCAGCAGCTTGGAATCAGTGGAAAACTATGGCTACACCTTC

size: -
J: TRBJ2-2
D: TRBD2
V: TRBV11-2
CDR3: CASSLRASGGPGELFF
DNA: TGTGCCAGCAGCTTAAGGGCTAGCGGGGGTCCCGGGGAGCTGTTTTTT

size: -
J: TRBJ1-2
D: TRBD1
V: TRBV29-1
CDR3: CSARQTGAYGYTF
DNA: TGCAGCGCCCGCCAGACAGGGGCCTATGGCTACACCTTC

size: -
J: TRBJ1-3
D: -
V: TRBV30
CDR3: CAWSVQSGAGNTIYF
DNA: TGTGCCTGGAGTGTCCAGTCAGGGGCGGGAAACACCATATATTTT

size: -
J: TRBJ2-2
D: -
V: TRBV9
CDR3: CASSVSTGELFF
DNA: TGTGCCAGCAGCGTCAGCACCGGGGAGCTGTTTTTT

size: -
J: TRBJ1-4
D: -
V: TRBV6-5
CDR3: CASSYDGGTRRLFF
DNA: TGTGCCAGCAGTTACGATGGCGGGACCCGTCGGCTGTTTTTT

size: -
J: TRBJ2-7
D: TRBD1
V: TRBV5-4
CDR3: CASSQTGGAYEQYF
DNA: TGTGCCAGCAGCCAGACAGGGGGTGCCTACGAGCAGTACTTC

size: -
J: TRBJ2-3
D: -
V: TRBV29-1
CDR3: CSVEGVRTDTQYF
DNA: TGCAGCGTTGAAGGGGTTAGGACAGATACGCAGTATTTT

size: -
J: TRBJ2-7
D: -
V: TRBV27
CDR3: CASSPGANYEQYF
DNA: TGTGCCAGCAGTCCTGGGGCTAACTACGAGCAGTACTTC

size: -
J: TRBJ2-3
D: TRBD2
V: TRBV11-3
CDR3: CASSARGASGEYTDTQYF
DNA: TGTGCCAGCAGCGCTCGCGGGGCTAGCGGGGAGTACACAGATACGCAGTATTTT

size: -
J: TRBJ2-7
D: -
V: TRBV6-1
CDR3: CASSEEVGPTYEQYF
DNA: TGTGCCAGCAGTGAAGAAGTGGGACCGACCTACGAGCAGTACTTC

size: -
J: TRBJ2-3
D: TRBD2
V: TRBV9
CDR3: CASSVSLLSREGGTDTQYF
DNA: TGTGCCAGCAGCGTATCGCTGCTCTCAAGGGAGGGAGGCACAGATACGCAGTATTTT

size: -
J: TRBJ2-5
D: TRBD1
V: TRBV7-9
CDR3: CASSSGQYQETQYF
DNA: TGTGCCAGCAGCTCGGGACAGTACCAAGAGACCCAGTACTTC

size: -
J: TRBJ2-7
D: -
V: TRBV27
CDR3: CASSLYRSSYEQYF
DNA: TGTGCCAGCAGTTTATACAGGAGCTCCTACGAGCAGTACTTC

size: -
J: TRBJ2-5
D: TRBD2
V: TRBV5-4
CDR3: CASSLSGGEQKTQYF
DNA: TGTGCCAGCAGCTTGAGCGGGGGGGAGCAGAAGACCCAGTACTTC

size: -
J: TRBJ2-3
D: TRBD2
V: TRBV6-1
CDR3: CASSEHFRGGKDTQYF
DNA: TGTGCCAGCAGTGAACATTTCCGGGGGGGCAAAGATACGCAGTATTTT

size: -
J: TRBJ1-1
D: -
V: TRBV27
CDR3: CASTLNPGLNTEAFF
DNA: TGTGCCAGCACCCTAAACCCAGGGTTGAACACTGAAGCTTTCTTT

size: -
J: TRBJ2-1
D: -
V: TRBV27
CDR3: CASSFFSGPEVFF
DNA: TGTGCCAGCAGTTTTTTTAGCGGCCCCGAGGTGTTCTTC

size: -
J: TRBJ1-2
D: -
V: TRBV21-1
CDR3: CASSLGTVANYGYTF
DNA: TGTGCCAGCAGCTTAGGGACAGTCGCTAACTATGGCTACACCTTC

size: once
J: TRBJ1-1
D: -
V: TRBV6-6
CDR3: CASSYTYTEAFF
DNA: TGTGCCAGCAGTTATACCTACACTGAAGCTTTCTTT

size: -
J: TRBJ1-1
D: TRBD1
V: TRBV9
CDR3: CASSDRQGLNTEAFF
DNA: TGTGCCAGCAGCGACCGACAGGGGTTGAACACTGAAGCTTTCTTT

size: -
J: TRBJ1-2
D: TRBD1
V: TRBV28
CDR3: CASSTDRAYGYTF
DNA: TGTGCCAGCAGCACAGACAGGGCGTATGGCTACACCTTC